Shown below are 10 T cell receptor beta chains from a single sample sequenced in a study of blood T cell repertoires in COVID-19. The method was immunoSEQ multiplex PCR; TCRdb's version includes in-frame clones alone and lacks a portion of them. The sample contains 55,000 to 70,000 clones, over 75% of which appear only once. Sequenced: peripheral blood. All receptors come from a woman between 55 and 75 years old with COVID-19, enrolled during active disease.

This clone turned up a few times. The rearrangement links TRBV10-3 to TRBJ1-1; 10 bases are shared with TRBD1. V was clipped by 3 bases and J by 2 bases; unmatched bases: 6. CDR1 is ENHRY, CDR2 SYGVKD, per germline. The CDR3 sequence is 16 residues long. CDR3 amino acids: CAISERDRGLNTEAFF. In nucleotides, the CDR3 is TGTGCCATCAGTGAAAGGGACAGGGGACTTAACACTGAAGCTTTCTTT.

The chain is built from TRBV7-2 and TRBJ1-1, with D maybe TRBD1 (6 bases). The CDR3 consists of 13 residues. Per the germline V gene, CDR1 is SGHTA and CDR2 is FQGNSA. DNA for the CDR3: TGTGCGACGGGGGGGGCGGTGGGCACTGAAGCTTTCTTT. Protein: CATGGAVGTEAFF.

V and J are TRBV25-1 and TRBJ1-4; D may be TRBD1 (5 bases). The CDR3 sequence is 14 residues long. V lost 6 bases and J 0 bases, leaving 8 bases between the germline ends. Looked up from germline, CDR1 is MGHDK and CDR2 is SYGVNS. The CDR3: CASSQTATNEKLFF. In nucleotides, the CDR3 is TGTGCCAGCAGCCAGACAGCAACTAATGAAAAACTGTTTTTT.

The V and J genes are TRBV4-3 and TRBJ2-1; the D gene is possibly TRBD1 (6 bases). Per the germline V gene, CDR1 is LGHNA and CDR2 is YSLEER. V shed 1 base and J shed 4 bases, with 11 bases lying between them. The length of the CDR3 is 15 residues. CDR3 in amino acids: CASSQGWTEYNEQFF. The CDR3 region has the DNA TGCGCCAGCAGCCAAGGGTGGACAGAGTACAATGAGCAGTTCTTC.

The rearrangement joins TRBV14 to TRBJ1-3; D not certain. This CDR3 region has 15 residues. CDR1 and CDR2 (germline): SGHDN, FVKESK. V lost 0 bases, J lost 0 bases, and 6 bases lay in between. The CDR3 DNA is TGTGCCAGCAGCCAAGAGGCAGTCTCTGGAAACACCATATATTTT. Amino acids: CASSQEAVSGNTIYF.

The gene calls are TRBV30 and TRBJ1-2; D is unclear. Per germline, CDR1 GTSNPN and CDR2 SVGIG (reference sequence). CDR3 length equals 12 residues. The germline V and J ends were trimmed by 4 bases and 8 bases, with 14 bases remaining between them. CDR3 protein: CAWKFGGGGYTF. The CDR3 coding sequence is TGTGCCTGGAAGTTTGGCGGCGGGGGCTACACCTTC.

The rearrangement joins TRBV6-6 to TRBJ1-2; 8 nucleotides match TRBD1. Germline V CDR1 and CDR2: MNHNY, SVGAGI (reference sequence). The V and J ends lost 0 bases and 6 bases, in that order; junction bases with no gene match: 6. The length of the CDR3 is 15 residues. This CDR3 is CASSYSQGEIDGYTF. The DNA for the CDR3 is TGTGCCAGCAGTTACTCACAGGGGGAGATCGATGGCTACACCTTC.

The CDR3 sequence is CASSRTGEETQYF. In DNA, the CDR3 is TGCGCCAGCAGCCGGACAGGGGAAGAGACCCAGTACTTC. The rearrangement joins TRBV4-3 to TRBJ2-5, with 9 bases matching TRBD1. In germline, CDR1 is LGHNA, CDR2 YSLEER. The CDR3 totals 13 residues. V was pared by 4 bases and J by 3 bases, with 0 bases of the junction left unmatched.

The V and J genes are TRBV6-2 or TRBV6-3 and TRBJ1-2, with TRBD1 as a possible D gene (5 bases). This CDR3 contains 17 residues. Germline V lookup: CDR1 MNHEY, CDR2 SVGEGT. The V end lost 0 bases, the J end lost 4 bases, and 18 bases lay between the germline ends. The DNA of the CDR3 is TGTGCCAGCAGTTACTCGCGTACCGGGACTGACCTCTATGGCTACACCTTC. Its translation: CASSYSRTGTDLYGYTF.

The gene calls are TRBV15 and TRBJ2-5; TRBD2 matches at 13 bases. Germline assignment: CDR1 LNHNV and CDR2 YYDKDF (reference sequence). CDR3 length: 16 amino acids. Trimming cost V 3 bases and J 4 bases; bases outside gene matches: 5. The CDR3 bases are TGTGCCACCAGCAGCACTAGCGGGAGGGAATTAGAGACCCAGTACTTC. This translates into CATSSTSGRELETQYF.